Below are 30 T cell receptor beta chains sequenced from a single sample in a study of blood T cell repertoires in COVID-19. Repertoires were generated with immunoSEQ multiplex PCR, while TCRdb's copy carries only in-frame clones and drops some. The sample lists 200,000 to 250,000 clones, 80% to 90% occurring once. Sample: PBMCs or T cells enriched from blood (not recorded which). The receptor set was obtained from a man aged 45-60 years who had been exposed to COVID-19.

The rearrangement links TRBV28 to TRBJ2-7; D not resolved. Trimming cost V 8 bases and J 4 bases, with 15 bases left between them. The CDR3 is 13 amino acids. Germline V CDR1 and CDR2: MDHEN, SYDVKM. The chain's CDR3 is CASVRGSSYEQYF. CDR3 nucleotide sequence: TGTGCCAGCGTAAGAGGTAGCTCTTACGAGCAGTACTTC.

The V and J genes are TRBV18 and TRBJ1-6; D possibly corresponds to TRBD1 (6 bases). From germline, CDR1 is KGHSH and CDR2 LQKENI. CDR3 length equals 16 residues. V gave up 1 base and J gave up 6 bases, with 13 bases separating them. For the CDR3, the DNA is TGTGCCAGCTCACCACTGCAGGGGCTAAGTAATTCACCCCTCCACTTT. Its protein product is CASSPLQGLSNSPLHF. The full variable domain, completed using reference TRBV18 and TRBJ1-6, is NAGVMQNPRHLVRRRGQEARLRCSPMKGHSHVYWYRQLPEEGLKFMVYLQKENIIDESGMPKERFSAEFPKEGPSILRIQQVVRGDSAAYFCASSPLQGLSNSPLHFGNGTRLTVT.

CDR3 region: CASSPFNFIQPQHF. Written as DNA, the CDR3 is TGTGCCAGCAGTCCATTCAACTTCATTCAGCCCCAGCATTTT. The chain uses TRBV6-5 and TRBJ1-5, with D uncertain. CDR1 and CDR2 (germline): MNHEY, SVGAGI. V shed 5 bases and J shed 6 bases, with 14 bases lying between them. The CDR3 is 14 residues long.

The CDR3 region has the DNA TGTGCCAGTAGTATCCAGAACACCGGGGAGCTGTTTTTT. Amino acids: CASSIQNTGELFF. The chain employs TRBV19 and TRBJ2-2; D remains unclear. V was shortened by 3 bases and J by 1 base, with 3 bases between the two germline ends. The CDR3 consists of 13 residues. The germline V gene encodes CDR1 LNHDA and CDR2 SQIVND (reference sequence).

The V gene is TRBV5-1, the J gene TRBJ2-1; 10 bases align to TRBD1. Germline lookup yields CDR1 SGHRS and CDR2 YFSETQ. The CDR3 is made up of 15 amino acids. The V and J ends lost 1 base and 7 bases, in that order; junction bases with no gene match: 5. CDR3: CASSLLGQGTNEQFF. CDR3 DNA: TGCGCCAGCAGCTTGTTGGGACAGGGGACAAATGAGCAGTTCTTC.

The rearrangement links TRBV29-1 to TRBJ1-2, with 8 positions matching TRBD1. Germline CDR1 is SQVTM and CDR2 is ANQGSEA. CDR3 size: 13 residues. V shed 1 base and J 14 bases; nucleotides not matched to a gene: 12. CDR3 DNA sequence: TGCAGCGTTGAAGGGGGACAGGTCCTCTATACTACCTTC. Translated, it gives CSVEGGQVLYTTF.

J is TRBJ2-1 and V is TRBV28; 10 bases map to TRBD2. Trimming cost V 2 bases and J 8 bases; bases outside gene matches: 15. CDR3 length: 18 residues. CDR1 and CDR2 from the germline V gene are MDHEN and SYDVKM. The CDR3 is CASSLRHQGAAGGHEQFF. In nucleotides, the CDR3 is TGTGCCAGCAGTTTACGCCACCAGGGGGCAGCGGGAGGGCATGAGCAGTTCTTC. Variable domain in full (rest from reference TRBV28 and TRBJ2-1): DVKVTQSSRYLVKRTGEKVFLECVQDMDHENMFWYRQDPGLGLRLIYFSYDVKMKEKGDIPEGYSVSREKKERFSLILESASTNQTSMYLCASSLRHQGAAGGHEQFFGPGTRLTVL.

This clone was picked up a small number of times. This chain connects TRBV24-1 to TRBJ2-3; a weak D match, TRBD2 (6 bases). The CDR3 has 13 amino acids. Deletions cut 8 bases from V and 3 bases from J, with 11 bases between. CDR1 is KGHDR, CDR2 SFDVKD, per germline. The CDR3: CATTARGTDTQYF. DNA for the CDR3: TGTGCCACCACCGCGCGGGGAACAGATACGCAGTATTTT.

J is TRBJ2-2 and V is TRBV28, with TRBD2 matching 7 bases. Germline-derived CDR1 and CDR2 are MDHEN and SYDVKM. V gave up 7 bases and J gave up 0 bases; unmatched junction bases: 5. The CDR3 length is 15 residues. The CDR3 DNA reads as TGTGCCAGCACCCGGGGAGGGTCGAACACCGGGGAGCTGTTTTTT. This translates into CASTRGGSNTGELFF.

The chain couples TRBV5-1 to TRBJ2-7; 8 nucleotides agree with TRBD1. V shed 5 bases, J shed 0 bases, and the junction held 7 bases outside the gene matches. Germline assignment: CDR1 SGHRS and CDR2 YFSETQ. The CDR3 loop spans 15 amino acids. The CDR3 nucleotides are TGCGCCAGCAGTACCGGGACAGGCGTCTCCTACGAGCAGTACTTC. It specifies CASSTGTGVSYEQYF.

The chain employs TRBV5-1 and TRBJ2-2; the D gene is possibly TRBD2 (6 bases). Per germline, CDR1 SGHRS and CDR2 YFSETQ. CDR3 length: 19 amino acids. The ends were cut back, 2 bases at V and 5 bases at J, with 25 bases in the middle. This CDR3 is CASSFPRFFRDGGTGELFF. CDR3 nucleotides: TGCGCCAGCAGCTTCCCTCGGTTCTTCCGGGACGGGGGTACCGGGGAGCTGTTTTTT.

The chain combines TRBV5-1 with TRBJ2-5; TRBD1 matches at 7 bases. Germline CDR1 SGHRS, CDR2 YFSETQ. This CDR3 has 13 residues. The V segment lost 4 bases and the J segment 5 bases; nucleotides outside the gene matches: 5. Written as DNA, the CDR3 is TGCGCCAGCAGCCTGGGACAGCCCGAGACCCAGTACTTC. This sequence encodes CASSLGQPETQYF.

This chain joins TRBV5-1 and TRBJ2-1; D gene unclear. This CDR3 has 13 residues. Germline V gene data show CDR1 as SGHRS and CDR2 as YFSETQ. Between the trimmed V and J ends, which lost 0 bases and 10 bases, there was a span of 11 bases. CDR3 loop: CASSLVPSREQFF. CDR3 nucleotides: TGCGCCAGCAGCTTGGTACCCTCTAGAGAGCAGTTCTTC.

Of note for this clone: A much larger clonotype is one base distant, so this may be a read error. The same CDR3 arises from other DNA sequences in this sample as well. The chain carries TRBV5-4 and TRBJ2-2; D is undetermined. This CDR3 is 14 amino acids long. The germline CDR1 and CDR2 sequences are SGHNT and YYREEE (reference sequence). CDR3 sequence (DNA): TGTGCCAGTAGCTCTCACAGCTTCACCGGGGAGCTGTTTTTT. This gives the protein CASSSHSFTGELFF.

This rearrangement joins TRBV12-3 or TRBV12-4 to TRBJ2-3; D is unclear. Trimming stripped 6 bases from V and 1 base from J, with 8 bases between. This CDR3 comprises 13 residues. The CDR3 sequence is CASRVLGTDTQYF. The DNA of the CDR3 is TGTGCCAGCAGAGTTTTAGGCACAGATACGCAGTATTTT.

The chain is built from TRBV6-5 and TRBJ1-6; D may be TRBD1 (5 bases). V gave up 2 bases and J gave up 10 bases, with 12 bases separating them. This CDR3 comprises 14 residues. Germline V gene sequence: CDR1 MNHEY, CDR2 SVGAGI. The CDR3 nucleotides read TGTGCCAGCAGTTACGTAGGGGTAGGGTCACCCCTCCACTTT. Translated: CASSYVGVGSPLHF.

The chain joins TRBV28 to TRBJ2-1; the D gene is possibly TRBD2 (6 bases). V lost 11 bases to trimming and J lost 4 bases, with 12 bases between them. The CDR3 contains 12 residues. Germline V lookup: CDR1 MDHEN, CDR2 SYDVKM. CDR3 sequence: CALSGVYNEQFF. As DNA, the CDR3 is TGTGCCCTATCGGGGGTGTACAATGAGCAGTTCTTC.

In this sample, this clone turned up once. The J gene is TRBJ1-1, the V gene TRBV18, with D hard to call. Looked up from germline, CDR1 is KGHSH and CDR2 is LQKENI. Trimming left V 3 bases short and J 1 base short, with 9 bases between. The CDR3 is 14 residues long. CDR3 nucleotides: TGTGCCAGCTCACCTCTTTCGGGGAACACTGAAGCTTTCTTT. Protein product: CASSPLSGNTEAFF.

For the CDR3, the DNA is TGTGCCAACAGGGTTGAGGGTGGCTACACCTTC. This translates into CANRVEGGYTF. This chain uses TRBV7-9 with TRBJ1-2; TRBD1 is a possible D gene (6 bases). From germline, CDR1 is SEHNR and CDR2 FQNEAQ (reference sequence). The CDR3 consists of 11 residues. The V and J ends lost 10 bases and 7 bases respectively, with 13 bases between them.

The CDR3 protein is CASSLGGDEQFF. The CDR3 nucleotides are TGCGCCAGCAGCTTGGGGGGCGATGAGCAGTTCTTC. This chain links TRBV5-1 with TRBJ2-1, with D maybe TRBD1 (5 bases). Germline V CDR1 and CDR2: SGHRS, YFSETQ. This CDR3 has 12 amino acids. V was shortened by 0 bases and J by 8 bases, with 6 bases between the two germline ends.

CDR3 protein: CASRTGGNTGELFF. In nucleotides, the CDR3 is TGTGCCAGCAGGACAGGGGGGAACACCGGGGAGCTGTTTTTT. This chain uses TRBV14 with TRBJ2-2; the match to TRBD1 covers 9 bases. The germline V gene has CDR1 SGHDN and CDR2 FVKESK. The CDR3 is 14 amino acids. The junction had 0 bases not matched to a gene; V was cut back by 6 bases and J by 1 base.

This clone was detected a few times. CDR3 sequence: CASEGTGGYEQYF. For the CDR3, the DNA is TGTGCCAGCGAGGGGACAGGGGGTTACGAGCAGTACTTC. The chain couples TRBV7-9 to TRBJ2-7; 11 nucleotides agree with TRBD1. Germline V CDR1 and CDR2: SEHNR, FQNEAQ (reference sequence). The CDR3 contains 13 residues. V lost 8 bases and J lost 4; bases outside the gene matches: 4.

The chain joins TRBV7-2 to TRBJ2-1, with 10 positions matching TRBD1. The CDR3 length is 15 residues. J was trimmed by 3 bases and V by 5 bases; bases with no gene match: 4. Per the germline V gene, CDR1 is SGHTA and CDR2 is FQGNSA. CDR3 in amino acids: CASSLRDRGYNEQFF. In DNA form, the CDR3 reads TGTGCCAGCAGCCTCCGGGACAGGGGCTACAATGAGCAGTTCTTC.

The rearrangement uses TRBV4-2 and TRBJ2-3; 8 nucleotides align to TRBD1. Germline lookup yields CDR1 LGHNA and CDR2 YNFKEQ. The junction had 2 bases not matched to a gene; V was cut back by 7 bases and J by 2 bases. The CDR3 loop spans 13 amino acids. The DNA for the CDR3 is TGTGCCAGCAACAGGGGGTTCACAGATACGCAGTATTTT. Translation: CASNRGFTDTQYF.

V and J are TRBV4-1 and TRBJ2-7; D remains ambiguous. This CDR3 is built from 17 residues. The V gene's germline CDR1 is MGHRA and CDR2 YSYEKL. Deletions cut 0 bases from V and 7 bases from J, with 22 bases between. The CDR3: CASSQDNVRVSRWEQYF. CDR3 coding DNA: TGCGCCAGCAGCCAAGATAACGTTCGGGTTTCAAGGTGGGAGCAGTACTTC.

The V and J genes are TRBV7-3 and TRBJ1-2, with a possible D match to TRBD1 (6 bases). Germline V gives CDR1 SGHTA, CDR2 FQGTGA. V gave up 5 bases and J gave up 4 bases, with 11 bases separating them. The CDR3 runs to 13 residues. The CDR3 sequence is CASSKDSSYGYTF. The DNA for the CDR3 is TGTGCCAGCAGCAAGGACAGCTCCTATGGCTACACCTTC. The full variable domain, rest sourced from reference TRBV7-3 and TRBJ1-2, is GAGVSQTPSNKVTEKGKYVELRCDPISGHTALYWYRQSLGQGPEFLIYFQGTGAADDSGLPNDRFFAVRPEGSVSTLKIQRTERGDSAVYLCASSKDSSYGYTFGSGTRLTVV.

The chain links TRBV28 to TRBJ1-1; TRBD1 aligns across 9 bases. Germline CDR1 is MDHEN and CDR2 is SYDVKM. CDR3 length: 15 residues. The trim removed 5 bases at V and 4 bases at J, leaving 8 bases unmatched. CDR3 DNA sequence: TGTGCCAGCAGTCTCGGACAGGGGCAGGTCACTGAAGCTTTCTTT. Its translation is CASSLGQGQVTEAFF.

CDR3 in DNA: TGCGCCAGCAGCTTGTCCCTAAGGGGTGGCGAGCAGTACTTC. This codes for CASSLSLRGGEQYF. The chain links TRBV5-1 to TRBJ2-7; D may be TRBD1 (5 bases). Germline CDR1 is SGHRS and CDR2 is YFSETQ. The V end lost 1 base, the J end lost 6 bases, and 14 bases lay between the germline ends. The CDR3 covers 14 residues.

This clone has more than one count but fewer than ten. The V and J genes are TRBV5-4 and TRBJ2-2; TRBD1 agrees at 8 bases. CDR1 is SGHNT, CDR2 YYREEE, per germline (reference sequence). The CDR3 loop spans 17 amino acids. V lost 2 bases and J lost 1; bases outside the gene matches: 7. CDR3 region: CASSFPPGTGNTGELFF. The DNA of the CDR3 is TGTGCCAGCAGCTTTCCTCCCGGGACAGGGAACACCGGGGAGCTGTTTTTT.

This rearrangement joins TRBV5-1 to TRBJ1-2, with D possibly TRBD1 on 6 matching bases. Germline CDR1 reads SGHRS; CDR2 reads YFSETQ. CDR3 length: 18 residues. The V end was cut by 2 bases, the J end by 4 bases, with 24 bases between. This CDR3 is CASSLGGRGLRIAYGYTF. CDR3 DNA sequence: TGCGCCAGCAGCTTAGGGGGAAGGGGCCTCCGCATCGCCTATGGCTACACCTTC.